Following are 5 T cell receptor beta chains from one sample sequenced in a study of CD8 T cell repertoires and HIV-1 epitope variants. Antigens of these TCRs are unknown. This table comes from immunoSEQ multiplex PCR, and its TCRdb copy is limited to in-frame clones, with some not included. Among 5,100 or so clones listed, roughly 66% were seen once. Sequencing used cultured CD8+ T cells derived from PBMCs. These receptors originate from a male donor with HIV.

The chain recombines TRBV11-2 with TRBJ1-1, with 7 bases fitting TRBD1. J was trimmed by 4 bases and V by 5 bases; bases with no gene match: 10. The CDR3 totals 15 residues. CDR1 is SGHAT and CDR2 is FQNNGV in the germline V gene. The DNA of the CDR3 is TGTGCCAGCAGCCGGGACAGTTTATATCCCACTGAAGCTTTCTTT. Amino acids: CASSRDSLYPTEAFF.

CDR3 nucleotide sequence: TGTGCCAGCAGCTTGGGACCGCCGACTGCCTCCTACGAGCAGTACTTC. Translation gives CASSLGPPTASYEQYF. The chain has TRBV13 and TRBJ2-7; D tentatively fits TRBD1 or TRBD2 (5 bases each). The CDR3 is 16 amino acids. The V end lost 3 bases, the J end lost 0 bases, and 15 bases lay between the germline ends. Germline loops: CDR1 PRHDT, CDR2 FYEKMQ (reference sequence).

The chain links TRBV29-1 to TRBJ2-2; 12 nucleotides match TRBD2. Trimming cost V 4 bases and J 4 bases; bases outside gene matches: 4. This CDR3 is 15 amino acids long. Germline V gives CDR1 SQVTM, CDR2 ANQGSEA. The CDR3: CSVGGLAGFTGELFF. CDR3 coding DNA: TGCAGCGTTGGCGGACTAGCGGGATTCACCGGGGAGCTGTTTTTT.

This clone was seen more than once but under ten times. The chain employs TRBV7-9 and TRBJ2-1; maybe TRBD1 (6 bases). The CDR3 runs 12 residues. CDR1 and CDR2 (germline): SEHNR, FQNEAQ (reference sequence). With 3 bases removed from V and 10 bases from J, the gap between germline ends came to 10 bases. The CDR3 loop reads CASSLGTTEQFF. In nucleotides, the CDR3 is TGTGCCAGCAGCTTGGGGACAACGGAGCAGTTCTTC.

This clone occurred once. This chain joins TRBV7-9 and TRBJ2-5; D remains ambiguous. The CDR3 covers 15 residues. Germline loops: CDR1 SEHNR, CDR2 FQNEAQ (reference sequence). Trimming cost V 2 bases and J 2 bases, with 12 bases left between them. This chain's CDR3 is CASSLFYKSQETQYF. The CDR3 DNA sequence: TGTGCCAGCAGCTTATTTTATAAGTCACAAGAGACCCAGTACTTC.